This record covers a single TCR beta chain. Its antigen is still unknown. The sample belongs to a study of a mutant IDH1 vaccine in newly diagnosed glioma. The germline V gene encodes CDR1 MNHNS and CDR2 SASEGT. The CDR3 extends over 14 amino acids. V was clipped by 6 bases and J by 5 bases; unmatched bases: 9. This table comes from immunoSEQ multiplex PCR, and its TCRdb copy is limited to in-frame clones, with some not included. In the table there are around 41,000 clones, about 78% of which are singletons. Time point of the sample: week 23, last vaccination. The investigators gave 300 ug of mutant IDH1 20-mer peptide in each vaccine dose, together with topical imiquimod.

V and J are TRBV6-1 and TRBJ2-5, with 7 bases aligning to TRBD2. The clonotype was recovered from a woman between 40 and 55 years old with glioma. Some clones in this sample may be carry-over from other donors' samples. The material sequenced was PBMCs, taken from a glioma patient whose treatment included an IDH1 peptide vaccine. CDR3 region: CASRRPGEGETQYF. CDR3 nucleotides: TGTGCCAGCAGACGCCCCGGGGAGGGGGAGACCCAGTACTTC.